The TCR beta chain described here comes from a study of cytomegalovirus exposure and HLA in healthy donors. Every donor was a healthy person donating bone marrow. The germline V gene has CDR1 MDHEN and CDR2 SYDVKM. CDR3 size: 16 residues. V lost 4 bases and J 7 bases, leaving 23 bases between the germline ends. Primers for the PCR totalled 60 Vbeta and 13 Jbeta. Clones were read by immunoSEQ multiplex PCR, and TCRdb kept only the in-frame ones, dropping some. The sample consists of about 210,000 clones, around 83% of them appearing once. The receptor was derived from a man aged 40-49 years in good health and CMV-seropositive. The chain links TRBV28 to TRBJ2-7, with D perhaps TRBD1 (7 bases). What was sequenced was PBMCs. CDR3 loop: CASSSGASGQMGEQYF. In nucleotides, the CDR3 is TGTGCCAGCAGTTCGGGAGCCTCGGGACAGATGGGTGAGCAGTACTTC.